These 16 T cell receptor beta chains were sequenced from one sample in a study of T cell repertoires in ileal Crohn's disease. Regarding time point: proximal margin of the surgical specimen (macroscopically non-inflamed). The method was immunoSEQ multiplex PCR; TCRdb's version includes in-frame clones alone and lacks a portion of them. The data hold 3,000 to 4,000 clones, with roughly nine tenths observed a single time. Source material: ileal tissue. These receptors all come from an adult with Crohn's disease.

The rearrangement joins TRBV19 to TRBJ2-1, with 7 bases matching TRBD2. J lost 0 bases, V lost 7 bases, and 9 bases had no gene match. The CDR3 runs 16 residues. From germline, CDR1 is LNHDA and CDR2 SQIVND (reference sequence). The CDR3 spells CASMGRERISYNEQFF. The CDR3 region has the DNA TGTGCCAGTATGGGGAGGGAGAGAATCTCCTACAATGAGCAGTTCTTC.

Only one count was recorded for this clone. The rearrangement joins TRBV18 to TRBJ1-5; 8 positions match TRBD1. Germline-derived CDR1 and CDR2 are KGHSH and LQKENI. The CDR3 runs 15 residues. Trimming removed 6 bases from V and 0 bases from J; junction bases left unmatched: 4. CDR3 nucleotides: TGTGCCAGCTCGTCGGACAGGGATAGCAATCAGCCCCAGCATTTT. As protein: CASSSDRDSNQPQHF.

The chain couples TRBV11-1 to TRBJ2-3; 14 bases fit TRBD2. J lost 4 bases, V lost 3 bases, and 0 bases had no gene match. The germline CDR1 and CDR2 sequences are SGHAT and FQDESV (reference sequence). The CDR3 totals 15 residues. Written as DNA, the CDR3 is TGTGCCAGCAGCTTGGGACTAGCGGGAGCAGATACGCAGTATTTT. Translating it yields CASSLGLAGADTQYF.

As regards this clone: The junction shows a germline mismatch at one end, possibly a read error. This specimen includes other DNA sequences encoding the same CDR3. The J gene is TRBJ1-2, the V gene TRBV4-3, with D possibly being TRBD1 (5 bases). CDR3 length: 15 residues. Germline V gives CDR1 LGHNA, CDR2 YSLEER. The CDR3 sequence: CASSQERTLNYGYTF. The CDR3 bases are TGCGCCAGCAGTCAAGAACGGACACTTAACTATGGCTACACCTTC.

V gene TRBV4-1 combines with J gene TRBJ1-5; 7 bases fit TRBD1. CDR3 length: 14 amino acids. The junction had 4 bases not matched to a gene; V was cut back by 4 bases and J by 4 bases. Germline CDR1 reads MGHRA; CDR2 reads YSYEKL. CDR3 residues: CASSLAGGNQPQHF. The CDR3 bases are TGCGCCAGCAGCCTAGCAGGGGGAAATCAGCCCCAGCATTTT.

This chain joins TRBV19 and TRBJ1-1; weak D call: TRBD1 (5 bases). This CDR3 contains 18 residues. Germline CDR1 and CDR2: LNHDA and SQIVND (reference sequence). Trimming removed 2 bases from V and 5 bases from J, with 24 bases in between. CDR3: CASSIRGGRTGRYTEAFF. Here the CDR3 DNA reads TGTGCCAGTAGTATAAGAGGAGGAAGAACGGGGCGGTATACTGAAGCTTTCTTT.

The chain carries TRBV7-8 and TRBJ1-1; perhaps TRBD1 as D (6 bases). The CDR3 length is 15 residues. Deletions cut 1 base from V and 5 bases from J, with 14 bases between. Looked up from germline, CDR1 is SGHVS and CDR2 is FQNEAQ. DNA of the CDR3: TGTGCCAGCAGCTTAGACGGGGGGCTCGGGACTGAAGCTTTCTTT. Protein: CASSLDGGLGTEAFF. The whole variable domain, remainder taken from reference TRBV7-8 and TRBJ1-1, is GAGVSQSPRYKVAKRGQDVALRCDPISGHVSLFWYQQALGQGPEFLTYFQNEAQLDKSGLPSDRFFAERPEGSVSTLKIQRTQQEDSAVYLCASSLDGGLGTEAFFGQGTRLTVV.

The rearrangement joins TRBV30 to TRBJ2-7; tentatively, D is TRBD1 or TRBD2 (5 bases each). Trimming left V 5 bases short and J 2 bases short, with 16 bases between. The CDR3 spans 14 residues. Germline CDR1 reads GTSNPN; CDR2 reads SVGIG (reference sequence). In nucleotides, the CDR3 is TGTGCCTGGGAAGACCACAGGAGGACCTACGAGCAGTACTTC. Amino acids: CAWEDHRRTYEQYF.

This clone was observed a few times. The genes are TRBV5-1 and TRBJ2-7; TRBD1 or TRBD2 may be the D gene (5 bases each). Trimming stripped 5 bases from V and 0 bases from J, with 12 bases between. The CDR3 sequence is 14 residues long. Germline CDR1 SGHRS, CDR2 YFSETQ. CDR3 coding DNA: TGCGCCAGCAGAGAACGGGACGGCTCCTACGAGCAGTACTTC. Its protein is CASRERDGSYEQYF.

The J gene is TRBJ1-1, the V gene TRBV5-1; D is unclear. The CDR3 consists of 14 residues. Germline values: CDR1 SGHRS, CDR2 YFSETQ. V lost 1 base and J 4 bases, leaving 11 bases between the germline ends. CDR3 residues: CASSLTPGITEAFF. CDR3 nucleotides: TGCGCCAGCAGCTTGACCCCGGGGATCACTGAAGCTTTCTTT.

The rearrangement joins TRBV7-6 to TRBJ2-1; 10 bases are a match to TRBD2. Germline-derived CDR1 and CDR2 are SGHVS and FNYEAQ. This CDR3 has 19 amino acids. J lost 2 bases, V lost 0 bases, and 10 bases had no gene match. CDR3 sequence: CASSLASSGRATPYNEQFF. CDR3 sequence (DNA): TGTGCCAGCAGCTTAGCGTCGAGCGGGAGGGCCACCCCCTACAATGAGCAGTTCTTC.

V is TRBV5-1 and J is TRBJ2-7, with 8 bases lining up with TRBD2. V shed 0 bases, J shed 3 bases, and the junction held 5 bases outside the gene matches. The germline CDR1 and CDR2 sequences are SGHRS and YFSETQ. This CDR3 is 15 amino acids long. CDR3 sequence reads: CASSLVAGGFYEQYF. The CDR3 region has the DNA TGCGCCAGCAGCTTGGTCGCGGGAGGTTTCTACGAGCAGTACTTC.

V is TRBV10-3 and J is TRBJ1-1, with 8 bases fitting TRBD1. The CDR3 totals 15 residues. Trimming took 4 bases from V and 3 from J; bases not matched to a gene: 7. The germline gives CDR1 ENHRY, CDR2 SYGVKD. CDR3 region: CAISGTGKKDTEAFF. CDR3 nucleotides: TGTGCCATCAGTGGGACAGGGAAAAAGGACACTGAAGCTTTCTTT.

This chain uses TRBV19 with TRBJ2-1; a possible D gene is TRBD1 (5 bases). CDR3 length equals 15 residues. V lost 3 bases, J lost 8 bases, and 17 bases lay in between. Germline V gene data show CDR1 as LNHDA and CDR2 as SQIVND (reference sequence). The CDR3, as DNA: TGTGCCAGTAGTATCAGGGTCTCCCCCCGCGATGAGCAGTTCTTC. This encodes CASSIRVSPRDEQFF.

The chain has TRBV5-1 and TRBJ1-1; D ambiguous. The germline V and J ends were trimmed by 5 bases and 0 bases, with 11 bases remaining between them. The CDR3 has 14 residues. Germline values: CDR1 SGHRS, CDR2 YFSETQ. This chain's CDR3 is CASRVGVMNTEAFF. The DNA of the CDR3 is TGCGCCAGCAGAGTCGGAGTCATGAACACTGAAGCTTTCTTT.

The chain links TRBV4-1 to TRBJ2-3, with D possibly matching TRBD1 (6 bases). In germline, CDR1 is MGHRA, CDR2 YSYEKL. This CDR3 spans 16 amino acids. V lost 1 base and J lost 4, with 15 bases in between. In DNA form, the CDR3 reads TGCGCCAGCAGCCAAGGTCAGGGGAATGGTGCAGATACGCAGTATTTT. Translated, it gives CASSQGQGNGADTQYF.